A single T cell receptor (beta chain) is shown here with its context. This specimen belongs to a study of blood T cell repertoires in COVID-19. Using immunoSEQ multiplex PCR, the repertoire was profiled, and TCRdb retains in-frame clones only, with some absent. The repertoire has approximately 310,000 clones, 80% to 90% of them found once; the top ten carry less than 2.5%. The sequence was obtained from a man aged 25 to 40 who had recovered from COVID-19. The sequenced sample consisted of PBMCs or T cells enriched from blood (not recorded which).

CDR3 in amino acids: CASSLRDRGNGYTF. The CDR3 DNA is TGTGCCTCCTCTCTCCGGGACAGGGGGAATGGCTACACCTTC. V usage is TRBV6-6 and J usage is TRBJ1-2, with TRBD1 matching over 11 bases. The CDR3 runs to 14 residues. Germline lookup yields CDR1 MNHNY and CDR2 SVGAGI (reference sequence). The junction had 11 bases not matched to a gene; V was cut back by 11 bases and J by 6 bases.